This T cell receptor beta chain derives from a study of OX40 agonist ivuxolimab in advanced cancers. Overall study context: Ivuxolimab, an antibody acting as an agonist of OX40 (CD134), was used to treat patients. General observations from the study: Relative to CD4+ cells, CD8+ T cells on average had more expanded clones.

Germline V gene lookup returns CDR1 LNHDA and CDR2 SQIVND (reference sequence). This CDR3 contains 15 residues. Trimming cost V 4 bases and J 7 bases, with 17 bases left between them. The table came from immunoSEQ multiplex PCR; TCRdb's copy has only in-frame clones and leaves some out. The sample has 40,000 to 60,000 clones, approximately 91% seen once. Remarks on this clone: Its antigen is unknown.

The clonotype comes from an adult with an advanced solid tumor such as melanoma, head and neck, liver or kidney cancer. This chain links TRBV19 with TRBJ1-5; possible D gene TRBD1, 6 bases. The sequencing here drew on CD4+ or CD8+ T cells sorted from blood, taken in a trial of the OX40 agonist ivuxolimab. The CDR3 coding sequence is TGTGCCAGTAGTACCACCGGACAGTCAGGCCAGCCCCAGCATTTT. Translated: CASSTTGQSGQPQHF.